This T cell receptor (beta chain) was documented in a study of blood T cell repertoires in COVID-19. Study at large: COVID-19 samples collected from the United States, Italy and Spain covered acute and convalescent phases. T cells, B-cell-depleted T cells, or PBMCs provided the cDNA or gDNA that served as material.

CDR3 length: 15 residues. Trimming took off 3 bases at V and 4 bases at J, with 14 bases between the two ends. Germline loops: CDR1 MGHRA, CDR2 YSYEKL. Per the study methods: Scientists estimated how many nucleated cells there were by amplifying reference gene primers. Generated by immunoSEQ multiplex PCR, the TCRdb table keeps only in-frame clones and is missing some. Clone size and the V and J calls come from that table; the DNA yielded D and trimming. The sample records some 370,000 clones, 90% being singletons. The rearrangement links TRBV4-1 to TRBJ2-3; D is ambiguous. Sequenced: peripheral blood. This TCR derives from a man aged 18 to 30 with active or convalescent COVID-19. DNA of the CDR3: TGCGCCAGCAGCCATAGACTCCTATTAGCAGATACGCAGTATTTT. Translation gives CASSHRLLLADTQYF.